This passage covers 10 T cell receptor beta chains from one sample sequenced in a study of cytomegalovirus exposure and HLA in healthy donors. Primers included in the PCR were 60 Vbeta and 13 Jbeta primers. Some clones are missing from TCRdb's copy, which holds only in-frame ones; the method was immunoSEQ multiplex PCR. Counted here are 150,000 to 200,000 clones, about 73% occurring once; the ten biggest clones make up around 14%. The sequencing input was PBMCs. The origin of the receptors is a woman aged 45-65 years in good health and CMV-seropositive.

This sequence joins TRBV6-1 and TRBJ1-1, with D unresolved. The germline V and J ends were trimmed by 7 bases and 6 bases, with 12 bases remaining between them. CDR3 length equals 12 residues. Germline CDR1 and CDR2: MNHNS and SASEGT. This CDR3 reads CASIPSLPEAFF. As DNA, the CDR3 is TGTGCCAGCATCCCCAGTTTGCCTGAAGCTTTCTTT.

DNA for the CDR3: TGCGCCAGCAGCTTGTTGACAGGCTACACTGAAGCTTTCTTT. Translation: CASSLLTGYTEAFF. V gene TRBV5-1 combines with J gene TRBJ1-1; the D gene is possibly TRBD1 (6 bases). The CDR3 runs to 14 residues. V was pared by 1 base and J by 3 bases, with 10 bases between. CDR1 SGHRS and CDR2 YFSETQ come from the germline V gene.

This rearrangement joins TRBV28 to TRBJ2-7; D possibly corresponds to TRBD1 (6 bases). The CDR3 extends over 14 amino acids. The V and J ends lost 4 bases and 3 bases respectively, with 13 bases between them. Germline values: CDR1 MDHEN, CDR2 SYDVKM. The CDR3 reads CASSSQGFVYEQYF. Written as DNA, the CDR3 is TGTGCCAGCAGTTCCCAGGGGTTTGTCTACGAGCAGTACTTC.

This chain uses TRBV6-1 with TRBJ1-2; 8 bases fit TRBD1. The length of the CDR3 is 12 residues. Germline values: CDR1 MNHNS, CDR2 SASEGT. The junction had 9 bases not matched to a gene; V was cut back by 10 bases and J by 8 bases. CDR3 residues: CAISLTGEGYTF. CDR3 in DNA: TGTGCCATCTCGCTGACAGGGGAAGGCTACACCTTC.

CDR3 loop: CASSLGTGDTLHF. The CDR3 DNA reads TGTGCCAGCAGCTTGGGCACAGGGGACACCCTCCACTTT. This chain joins TRBV7-9 and TRBJ1-6; 7 bases fit TRBD1. V lost 3 bases, J lost 14 bases, and 7 bases stayed unmatched. Germline V gives CDR1 SEHNR, CDR2 FQNEAQ (reference sequence). This CDR3 region has 13 residues.

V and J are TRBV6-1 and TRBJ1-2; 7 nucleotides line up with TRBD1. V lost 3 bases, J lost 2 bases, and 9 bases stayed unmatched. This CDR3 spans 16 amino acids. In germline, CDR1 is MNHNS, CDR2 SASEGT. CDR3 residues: CASSDLQTGQNYGYTF. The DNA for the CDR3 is TGTGCCAGCAGTGACCTCCAAACGGGACAGAACTATGGCTACACCTTC.

The CDR3 region has the DNA TGTGCCAGCAGCTTATCGCGGGGGGGCCCAGATACGCAGTATTTT. Protein product: CASSLSRGGPDTQYF. The chain employs TRBV7-9 and TRBJ2-3; 9 bases map to TRBD2. From germline, CDR1 is SEHNR and CDR2 FQNEAQ (reference sequence). The CDR3 is 15 residues long. With 2 bases clipped from V and 4 bases from J, the junction kept 4 bases outside the gene matches.

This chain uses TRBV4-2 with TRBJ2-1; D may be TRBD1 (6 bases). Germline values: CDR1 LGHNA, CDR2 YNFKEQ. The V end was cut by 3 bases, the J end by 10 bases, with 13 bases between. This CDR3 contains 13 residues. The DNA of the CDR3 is TGTGCCAGCAGCCAGCTTGGGACATTAGAGCAGTTCTTC. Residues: CASSQLGTLEQFF.

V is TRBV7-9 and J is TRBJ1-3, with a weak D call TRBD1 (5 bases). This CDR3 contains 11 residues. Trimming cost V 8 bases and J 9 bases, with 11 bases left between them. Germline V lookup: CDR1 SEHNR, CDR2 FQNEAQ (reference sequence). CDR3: CASLAQGTIYF. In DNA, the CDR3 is TGTGCCAGCCTTGCCCAGGGCACCATATATTTT. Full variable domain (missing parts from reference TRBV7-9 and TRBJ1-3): DTGVSQNPRHKITKRGQNVTFRCDPISEHNRLYWYRQTLGQGPEFLTYFQNEAQLEKSRLLSDRFSAERPKGSFSTLEIQRTEQGDSAMYLCASLAQGTIYFGEGSWLTVV.

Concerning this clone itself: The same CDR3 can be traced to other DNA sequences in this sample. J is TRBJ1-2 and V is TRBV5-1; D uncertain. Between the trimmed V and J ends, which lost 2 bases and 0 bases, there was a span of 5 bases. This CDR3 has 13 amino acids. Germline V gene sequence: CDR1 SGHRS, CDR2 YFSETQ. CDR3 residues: CASSLQSNYGYTF. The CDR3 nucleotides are TGCGCCAGCAGCTTACAGTCTAACTATGGCTACACCTTC. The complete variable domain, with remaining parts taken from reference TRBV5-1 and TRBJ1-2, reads KAGVTQTPRYLIKTRGQQVTLSCSPISGHRSVSWYQQTPGQGLQFLFEYFSETQRNKGNFPGRFSGRQFSNSRSEMNVSTLELGDSALYLCASSLQSNYGYTFGSGTRLTVV.